One sample yielded the 4 T cell receptor beta chains listed below, sequenced in a study of blood T cell repertoires in COVID-19. Method: immunoSEQ multiplex PCR; TCRdb's copy keeps in-frame clones and lacks some. The data hold under 50,000 clones, with roughly 90% observed a single time. The sequencing sample was made of peripheral blood. Receptors originate from a man aged 65 to 79 with active COVID-19.

The chain carries TRBV18 and TRBJ2-3; maybe TRBD2 (7 bases). Germline V lookup: CDR1 KGHSH, CDR2 LQKENI. CDR3 length: 15 amino acids. V was shortened by 3 bases and J by 4 bases, with 14 bases between the two germline ends. Here the CDR3 reads CASSPLGAGADTQYF. The CDR3 bases are TGTGCCAGCTCACCGTTGGGGGCGGGAGCAGATACGCAGTATTTT.

This clone is a singleton in its sample. The genes are TRBV3-1 (or the pseudogene TRBV3-2) and TRBJ2-3; 11 nucleotides agree with TRBD2. J was trimmed by 3 bases and V by 3 bases; bases with no gene match: 5. The germline V gene has CDR1 LGHDT and CDR2 YNNKEL (reference sequence). The CDR3 loop spans 16 amino acids. DNA of the CDR3: TGTGCCAGCAGCCAGGAATCTAGCGGGGGGACAGATACGCAGTATTTT. It specifies CASSQESSGGTDTQYF.

The V and J genes are TRBV7-2 and TRBJ2-7; 9 bases agree with TRBD1. Germline values: CDR1 SGHTA, CDR2 FQGNSA. This CDR3 comprises 18 residues. Trimming took 5 bases from V and 2 from J; bases not matched to a gene: 16. The CDR3, as DNA: TGTGCCAGCAGCAACCCTTCCCCAGGGACAGGGACAGCCTACGAGCAGTACTTC. Translation gives CASSNPSPGTGTAYEQYF.

This clone was counted a single time. The CDR3 region is CASSLDYRSGSMSLETQYF. CDR3 in DNA: TGTGCCAGCAGCTTAGATTACAGGAGCGGGTCCATGTCTCTCGAGACCCAGTACTTC. The chain links TRBV11-2 to TRBJ2-5; a possible D gene is TRBD2 (6 bases). CDR1 is SGHAT and CDR2 is FQNNGV in the germline V gene. This CDR3 spans 19 amino acids. The V and J ends lost 0 bases and 5 bases respectively, with 25 bases between them.